The 6 T cell receptor beta chains below all came from one sample that was sequenced in a study of regulatory T cells in long-lasting Graves disease. For TCR beta, libraries came from iRepertoire HTBI primers and Arm-PCR of CDR3 regions. TCRdb itself ran the multiplex PCR reads through MiXCR, one entry per CDR3 protein. Among around 400,000 distinct CDR3 sequences listed, roughly 25% were seen once. As to time point: persistent/refractory GD, antithyroid drugs over 5 years with positive TRAb. Researchers made the TCR library from RNA that was extracted from PBMCs. The specimen was peripheral blood mononuclear cells (PBMCs), collected when the disease was refractory, from a patient treated with antithyroid drugs. Every receptor here comes from a woman aged 40 to 50 with Graves disease.

This clonotype came up a few times. CDR3 coding DNA: TGTGCCAGCTCACCGGCGCGGAAACTCCAAGAGACCCAGTACTTC. Amino acid sequence: CASSPARKLQETQYF. The chain carries TRBV18 and TRBJ2-5; no firm D call. V was pared by 3 bases and J by 1 base, with 12 bases between. Germline V gene sequence: CDR1 KGHSH, CDR2 LQKENI. The CDR3 has 15 residues.

In its sample, this clonotype was seen many times. V and J are TRBV6-1 and TRBJ2-7, with no clear D. Germline CDR1 reads MNHNS; CDR2 reads SASEGT. Between the trimmed V and J ends, which lost 10 bases and 2 bases, there was a span of 21 bases. This CDR3 spans 15 amino acids. The CDR3 here is CATRPTFVGAYEQYF. DNA of the CDR3: TGTGCCACCAGGCCAACGTTTGTAGGAGCCTACGAGCAGTACTTC.

This rearrangement joins TRBV6-2 or TRBV6-3 to TRBJ1-4; D gene unclear. V was trimmed by 5 bases and J by 0 bases, leaving 10 bases between them. This CDR3 contains 15 residues. The germline V gene encodes CDR1 MNHEY and CDR2 SVGEGT. CDR3 sequence: CASSGSPTTNEKLFF. CDR3 DNA: TGTGCCAGCAGTGGAAGTCCTACAACTAATGAAAAACTGTTTTTT.

Comment on this clonotype: One end of the junction varies from germline; a read error may be responsible. This sequence joins TRBV28 and TRBJ1-4; D gene ambiguous. The germline V gene has CDR1 MDHEN and CDR2 SYDVKM. This CDR3 comprises 14 residues. As DNA, the CDR3 is TGTGCCAGCAGTTTCGTCAGTCCTAATGAAAAACTGGTTTTT. Translating it yields CASSFVSPNEKLVF. The entire variable domain, with the rest obtained from reference TRBV28 and TRBJ1-4, is as follows: DVKVTQSSRYLVKRTGEKVFLECVQDMDHENMFWYRQDPGLGLRLIYFSYDVKMKEKGDIPEGYSVSREKKERFSLILESASTNQTSMYLCASSFVSPNEKLVFGSGTQLSVL.

V and J are TRBV12-3 or TRBV12-4 and TRBJ2-3, with D hard to call. The CDR3 is made up of 15 amino acids. V dropped 3 bases and J dropped 2 bases, with 12 bases sitting between them. CDR3 amino acids: CASSFIHSSTDTQYF. The CDR3 nucleotides are TGTGCCAGCAGTTTTATTCATTCTTCCACAGATACGCAGTATTTT.

The rearrangement joins TRBV6-4 to TRBJ1-1, with D possibly matching TRBD1 (5 bases). The V gene's germline CDR1 is MRHNA and CDR2 SNTAGT. The CDR3 is made up of 13 amino acids. Deletions cut 8 bases from V and 0 bases from J, with 10 bases between. This CDR3 is CASALTVNTEAFF. The CDR3 region has the DNA TGTGCCAGCGCCCTGACAGTGAACACTGAAGCTTTCTTT.